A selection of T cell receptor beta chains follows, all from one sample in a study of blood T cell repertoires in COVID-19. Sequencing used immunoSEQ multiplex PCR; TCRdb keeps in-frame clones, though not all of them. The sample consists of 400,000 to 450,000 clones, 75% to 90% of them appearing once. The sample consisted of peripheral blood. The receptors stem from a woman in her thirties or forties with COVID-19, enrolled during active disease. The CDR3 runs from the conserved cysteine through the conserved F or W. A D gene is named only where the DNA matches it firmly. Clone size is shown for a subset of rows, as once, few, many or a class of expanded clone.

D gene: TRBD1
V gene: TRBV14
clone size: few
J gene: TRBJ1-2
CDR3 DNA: TGTGCCAGCAGCTCTGACAGGGGGTATATATCTGGCTACACCTTC
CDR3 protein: CASSSDRGYISGYTF

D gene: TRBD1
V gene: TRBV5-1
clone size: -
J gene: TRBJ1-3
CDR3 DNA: TGCGCCAGCAGCCCCGGGACAGGATTTCCTGGAAACACCATATATTTT
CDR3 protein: CASSPGTGFPGNTIYF

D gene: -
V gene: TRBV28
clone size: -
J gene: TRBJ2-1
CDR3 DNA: TGTGCCAGCCAACTTAATAGGGGGAGGGCCACTGAGCAGTTCTTC
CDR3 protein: CASQLNRGRATEQFF

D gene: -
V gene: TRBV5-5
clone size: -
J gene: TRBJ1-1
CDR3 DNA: TGTGCCAGCAGCCCACTTAGGGGAACTGAAGCTTTCTTT
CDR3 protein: CASSPLRGTEAFF

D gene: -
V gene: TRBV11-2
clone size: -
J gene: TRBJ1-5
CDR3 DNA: TGTGCCAGCAGCTTAGGCTTGGCCCAGCCCCAGCATTTT
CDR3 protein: CASSLGLAQPQHF

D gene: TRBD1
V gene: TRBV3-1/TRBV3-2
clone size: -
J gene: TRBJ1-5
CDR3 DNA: TGTGCCAGCAGCCACCCGAATGACAGGGGACTATATAGCAATCAGCCCCAGCATTTT
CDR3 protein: CASSHPNDRGLYSNQPQHF

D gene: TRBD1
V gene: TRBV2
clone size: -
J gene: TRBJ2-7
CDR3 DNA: TGTGCCAGCAGTGACAAGGGGGCGCCGGGAGAGCAGTACTTC
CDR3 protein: CASSDKGAPGEQYF

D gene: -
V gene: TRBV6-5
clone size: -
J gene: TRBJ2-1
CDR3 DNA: TGTGCCAGCACCCTTACAGGGAGTGTGGGCAATGAGCAGTTCTTC
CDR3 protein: CASTLTGSVGNEQFF

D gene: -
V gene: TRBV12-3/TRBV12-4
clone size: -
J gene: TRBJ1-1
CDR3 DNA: TGTGCCAGCAGACAACAGGGAAGGACTGAAGCTTTCTTT
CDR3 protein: CASRQQGRTEAFF

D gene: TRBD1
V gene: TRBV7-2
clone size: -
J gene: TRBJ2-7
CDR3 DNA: TGTGCCAGCAGCTCCCGACAGGGCGGCGAGCAGTACTTC
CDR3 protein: CASSSRQGGEQYF

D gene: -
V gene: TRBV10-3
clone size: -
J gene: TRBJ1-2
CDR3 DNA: TGTGCCATCAGTGACCAAACAGGTGACTATGGCTACACCTTC
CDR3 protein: CAISDQTGDYGYTF

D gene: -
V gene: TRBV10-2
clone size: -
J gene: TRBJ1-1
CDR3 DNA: TGCGCCAGCAGTGATAGACAGAAGAACACTGAAGCTTTCTTT
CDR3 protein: CASSDRQKNTEAFF

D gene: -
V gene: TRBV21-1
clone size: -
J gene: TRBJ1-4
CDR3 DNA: TGTGCCAGCAGCAAAGCATCAGGACTTCCGCGGGAAAAACTGTTTTTT
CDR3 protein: CASSKASGLPREKLFF

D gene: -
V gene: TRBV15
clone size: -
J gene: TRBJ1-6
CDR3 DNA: TGTGCCACCCGGGGGAGCTCCTATAATTCACCCCTCCACTTT
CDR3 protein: CATRGSSYNSPLHF

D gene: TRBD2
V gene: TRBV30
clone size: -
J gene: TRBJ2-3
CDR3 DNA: TGTGCCTGGAGTAGCGGGGGCACAGATACGCAGTATTTT
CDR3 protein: CAWSSGGTDTQYF

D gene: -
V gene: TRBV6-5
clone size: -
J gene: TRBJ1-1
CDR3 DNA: TGTGCCAGCAGTTACTCGTCTCTACTCATGAACACTGAAGCTTTCTTT
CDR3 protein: CASSYSSLLMNTEAFF

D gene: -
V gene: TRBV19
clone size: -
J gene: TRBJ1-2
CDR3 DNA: TGTGCCAGTAGTAGTGGCCTGAGGGGCTACACCTTC
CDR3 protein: CASSSGLRGYTF

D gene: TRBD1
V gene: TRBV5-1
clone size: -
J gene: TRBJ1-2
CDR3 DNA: TGCGCCAGCAGCTTGGACGGACAGGGTGATTCTGGCTACACCTTC
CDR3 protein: CASSLDGQGDSGYTF

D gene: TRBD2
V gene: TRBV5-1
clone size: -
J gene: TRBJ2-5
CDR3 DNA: TGCGCCAGCAGTCGCCCTGCGGGAGGGGAAGAGACCCAGTACTTC
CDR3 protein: CASSRPAGGEETQYF

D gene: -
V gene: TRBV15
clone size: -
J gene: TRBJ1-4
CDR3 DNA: TGTGCCACCAGCAGAGATATCCAGGGCGGTGAAAAACTGTTTTTT
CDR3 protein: CATSRDIQGGEKLFF

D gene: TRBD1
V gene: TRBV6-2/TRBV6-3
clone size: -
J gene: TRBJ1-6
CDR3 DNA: TGTGCCAGCAGTTACTCCCGGGCGACAGGGGGGTATAATTCACCCCTCCACTTT
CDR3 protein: CASSYSRATGGYNSPLHF

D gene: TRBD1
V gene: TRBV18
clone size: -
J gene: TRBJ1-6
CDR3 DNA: TGTGCCAGCTCACCACCGAGGGGGACAGGCTATAATTCACCCCTCCACTTT
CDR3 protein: CASSPPRGTGYNSPLHF

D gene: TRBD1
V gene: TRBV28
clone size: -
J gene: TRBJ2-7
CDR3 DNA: TGTGCCAGCAGCAAACCCCGGGACAGGCCACTCCCCTACGAGCAGTACTTC
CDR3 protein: CASSKPRDRPLPYEQYF

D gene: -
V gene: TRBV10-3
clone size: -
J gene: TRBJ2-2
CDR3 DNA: TGTGCCATCAGTGAGAGGGGGAGTAACACCGGGGAGCTGTTTTTT
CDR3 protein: CAISERGSNTGELFF

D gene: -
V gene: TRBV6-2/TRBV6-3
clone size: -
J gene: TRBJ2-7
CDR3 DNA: TGTGCCAGCAGTTACATCCGAGGAGGCGAGCAGTACTTC
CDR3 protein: CASSYIRGGEQYF

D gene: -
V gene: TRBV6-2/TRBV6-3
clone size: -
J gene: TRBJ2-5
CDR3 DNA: TGTGCCAGCAGTTGGGCGGGGGCGGAGACCCAGTACTTC
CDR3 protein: CASSWAGAETQYF

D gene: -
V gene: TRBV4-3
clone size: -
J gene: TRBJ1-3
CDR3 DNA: TGCGCCAGCAGCCAAAGGATTACAGGTTTAACCAACACCATATATTTT
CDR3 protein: CASSQRITGLTNTIYF

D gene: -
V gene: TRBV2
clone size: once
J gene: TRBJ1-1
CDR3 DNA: TGTGCCAGCAGTGCCGAGGGTTCCGCGAACACTGAAGCTTTCTTT
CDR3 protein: CASSAEGSANTEAFF

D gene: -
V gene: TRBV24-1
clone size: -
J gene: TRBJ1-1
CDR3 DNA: TGTGCCACCAGTGATAGCGGACGGGCGAACACTGAAGCTTTCTTT
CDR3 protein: CATSDSGRANTEAFF

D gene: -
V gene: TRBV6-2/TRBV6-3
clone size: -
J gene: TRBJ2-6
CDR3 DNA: TGTGCCAGCAGTTACCCCCCGGGACTTGGCTCTGGGGCCAACGTCCTGACTTTC
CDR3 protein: CASSYPPGLGSGANVLTF

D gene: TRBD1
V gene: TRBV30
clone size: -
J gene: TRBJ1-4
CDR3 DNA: TGTGCCTGGAGCGGACAGGGGTTTGGCGAAAAACTGTTTTTT
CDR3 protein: CAWSGQGFGEKLFF

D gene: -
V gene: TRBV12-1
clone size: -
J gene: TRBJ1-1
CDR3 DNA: -
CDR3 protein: CASSFGRGTWNTEAFF

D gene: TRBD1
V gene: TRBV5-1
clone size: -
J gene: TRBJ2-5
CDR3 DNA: TGCGCCAGCAGCTTACTGACAGGGGACCAAGAGACCCAGTACTTC
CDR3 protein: CASSLLTGDQETQYF

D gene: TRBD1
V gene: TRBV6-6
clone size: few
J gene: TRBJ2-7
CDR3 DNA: TGTGCCAGCAGTTACGAACAGGGGGGCTGGCAGTACTTC
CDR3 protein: CASSYEQGGWQYF

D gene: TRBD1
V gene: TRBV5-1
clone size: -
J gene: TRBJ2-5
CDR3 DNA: TGCGCCAGCAGCAGACCACAGGGGGCCGGGGAGACCCAGTACTTC
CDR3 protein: CASSRPQGAGETQYF

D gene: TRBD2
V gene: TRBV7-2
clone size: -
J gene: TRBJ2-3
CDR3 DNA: TGTGCCAGCAGCACGAGACTAGCGGGGGGGGTGGGTACGCAGTATTTT
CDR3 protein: CASSTRLAGGVGTQYF

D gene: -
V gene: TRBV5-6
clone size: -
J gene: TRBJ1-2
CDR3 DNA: TGTGCCAGCAGCGGAGGGAACTCCGGCTATGGCTACACCTTC
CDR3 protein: CASSGGNSGYGYTF